Listed below are T cell receptor beta chains from one sample, sequenced in a study of shared clonotypes between healthy human individuals. Using immunoSEQ multiplex PCR, the repertoire was profiled, and TCRdb retains in-frame clones only, with some absent. The sample lists over 95,000 clones, roughly two thirds seen once, with roughly a quarter in the top ten. The source material was memory CD8+ T cells sorted from blood. These receptors were collected from a woman younger than 45 in good health. Both conserved end residues are part of each CDR3. Fields, in order: CDR3 length, V gene, J gene, CDR3 protein.

cdr3_length: 17
v_call: TRBV15
j_call: TRBJ2-7
cdr3_aa: CATSRGNGPGDLYEQYF

cdr3_length: 15
v_call: TRBV7-6
j_call: TRBJ2-7
cdr3_aa: CASSSDLTGTREQYF

cdr3_length: 12
v_call: TRBV7-9
j_call: TRBJ2-7
cdr3_aa: CASSETGDEQYF

cdr3_length: 13
v_call: TRBV10-3
j_call: TRBJ2-7
cdr3_aa: CAIGTSGQYEQYF

cdr3_length: 14
v_call: TRBV6-1
j_call: TRBJ2-4
cdr3_aa: CASSEMADKNIQYF

cdr3_length: 14
v_call: TRBV5-1
j_call: TRBJ1-4
cdr3_aa: CASRPDRGDEKLFF

cdr3_length: 15
v_call: TRBV27
j_call: TRBJ2-2
cdr3_aa: CASSLGQGSPGELFF

cdr3_length: 12
v_call: TRBV5-6
j_call: TRBJ2-7
cdr3_aa: CASSFLGYEQYF

cdr3_length: 14
v_call: TRBV16
j_call: TRBJ2-7
cdr3_aa: CASSPEVTGWEQYF

cdr3_length: 18
v_call: TRBV2
j_call: TRBJ1-3
cdr3_aa: CASSVFPAPVPSGNTIYF

cdr3_length: 13
v_call: TRBV7-6
j_call: TRBJ2-7
cdr3_aa: CASSAGPNYEQYF

cdr3_length: 17
v_call: TRBV2
j_call: TRBJ2-2
cdr3_aa: CASSEGSQGLVTGELFF

cdr3_length: 15
v_call: TRBV14
j_call: TRBJ1-1
cdr3_aa: CASSQAREWNTEAFF

cdr3_length: 14
v_call: TRBV6-1
j_call: TRBJ1-5
cdr3_aa: CASSRTGTNQPQHF

cdr3_length: 14
v_call: TRBV6-1
j_call: TRBJ1-5
cdr3_aa: CASSEGTENQPQHF

cdr3_length: 16
v_call: TRBV27
j_call: TRBJ2-7
cdr3_aa: CASSSTGTGLAYEQYF

cdr3_length: 15
v_call: TRBV19
j_call: TRBJ1-5
cdr3_aa: CATSDGLYSNQPQHF

cdr3_length: 16
v_call: TRBV28
j_call: TRBJ2-7
cdr3_aa: CASSHTLGARAYEQYF

cdr3_length: 16
v_call: TRBV6-5
j_call: TRBJ2-1
cdr3_aa: CASSYSLTDRYNEQFF

cdr3_length: 16
v_call: TRBV7-8
j_call: TRBJ2-1
cdr3_aa: CASTNILAGGYNEQFF

cdr3_length: 16
v_call: TRBV6-1
j_call: TRBJ2-6
cdr3_aa: CASSEAVISGANVLTF

cdr3_length: 12
v_call: TRBV28
j_call: TRBJ1-1
cdr3_aa: CASSLGNTEAFF

cdr3_length: 16
v_call: TRBV10-1
j_call: TRBJ1-2
cdr3_aa: CASSGRQSRKTYGYTF

cdr3_length: 12
v_call: TRBV9
j_call: TRBJ2-1
cdr3_aa: CASSVFDNEQFF

cdr3_length: 15
v_call: TRBV5-1
j_call: TRBJ2-7
cdr3_aa: CASSSGDSLSYEQYF